This passage covers 32 T cell receptor beta chains from one sample sequenced in a study of blood T cells in healthy people across ages. A J-beta primer mix and a sample-barcoded 5' primer were used in a second PCR of about 6 to 12 cycles. TCRdb called the 5' RACE reads again in MiXCR, with one record for every CDR3 protein. The sample has approximately 940,000 distinct CDR3 sequences, around 46% seen once. Source material: blood. Every receptor here comes from a man aged 30 to 39 in good health.

This clonotype was counted between two and nine times. V is TRBV3-1 and J is TRBJ2-3; D perhaps matches TRBD2 (6 bases). Germline loops: CDR1 LGHDT, CDR2 YNNKEL (reference sequence). This CDR3 contains 15 residues. Between the trimmed V and J ends, which lost 6 bases and 4 bases, there was a span of 17 bases. The CDR3 DNA is TGTGCCAGCAGTCTGGGGCGGGGTGCGGCAGATACGCAGTATTTT. Translation: CASSLGRGAADTQYF.

The gene calls are TRBV7-8 and TRBJ2-1, with TRBD1 as a possible D gene (6 bases). This CDR3 is built from 16 residues. The V and J ends lost 5 bases and 8 bases respectively, with 22 bases between them. The germline V gene has CDR1 SGHVS and CDR2 FQNEAQ. This chain's CDR3 is CASSTAYLGDIDEQFF. The CDR3 bases are TGTGCCAGCAGCACGGCATACCTCGGGGACATTGATGAGCAGTTCTTC.

This clonotype has more than one count but fewer than ten. The V call is TRBV30, the J call TRBJ2-1; D is perhaps TRBD1 or TRBD2 (5 bases each). The V and J ends lost 8 bases and 8 bases respectively, with 16 bases between them. This CDR3 contains 12 residues. Germline-derived CDR1 and CDR2 are GTSNPN and SVGIG (reference sequence). The CDR3 loop is CARDGRGYEQFF. The DNA of the CDR3 is TGTGCCCGGGACGGACGAGGCTATGAGCAGTTCTTC.

This chain uses TRBV20-1 with TRBJ2-7; TRBD1 is a possible D gene (6 bases). Germline assignment: CDR1 DFQATT and CDR2 SNEGSKA (reference sequence). Trimming left V 3 bases short and J 6 bases short, with 12 bases between. The CDR3 runs to 12 residues. The chain's CDR3 is CSASFRGTEQYF. DNA of the CDR3: TGCAGTGCTAGCTTCAGGGGAACCGAGCAGTACTTC.

The chain couples TRBV6-1 to TRBJ2-1, with 10 bases that match TRBD2. CDR3 length: 14 residues. The germline CDR1 and CDR2 sequences are MNHNS and SASEGT. J lost 6 bases, V lost 6 bases, and 5 bases had no gene match. The CDR3 is CASSAIAGGNEQFF. For the CDR3, the DNA is TGTGCCAGCAGCGCAATAGCGGGGGGCAATGAGCAGTTCTTC.

This clonotype was found a few times. Just one base apart from a much larger clone, this may be a read error. This sequence joins TRBV6-5 and TRBJ2-5, with D perhaps matching TRBD1 or TRBD2 (5 bases each). V shed 6 bases and J shed 11 bases, with 25 bases lying between them. Per germline, CDR1 MNHEY and CDR2 SVGAGI. The CDR3 loop spans 15 amino acids. CDR3 residues: CASRNAVGAYNEQYF. The CDR3 DNA reads as TGTGCCAGCAGGAACGCGGTCGGGGCGTACAATGAGCAGTACTTC.

The CDR3 DNA sequence: TGTGCCAGCAGCCAAGATCCTCGCTACAATGAGCAGTTCTTC. The encoded protein is CASSQDPRYNEQFF. This chain links TRBV3-1 with TRBJ2-1; D uncertain. The germline CDR1 and CDR2 sequences are LGHDT and YNNKEL (reference sequence). V lost 0 bases, J lost 3 bases, and 6 bases lay in between. The CDR3 sequence is 14 residues long.

The chain combines TRBV12-3 or TRBV12-4 with TRBJ2-5, with unresolved D. The CDR3 length is 13 residues. V shed 1 base and J shed 7 bases, with 10 bases lying between them. CDR3 coding DNA: TGTGCCAGCAGTTTAGGTTCTTCGGGGACCCAGTACTTC. Its translation is CASSLGSSGTQYF.

The genes are TRBV4-2 and TRBJ2-3, with D possibly TRBD2 on 6 matching bases. This CDR3 region has 17 residues. The germline V gene encodes CDR1 LGHNA and CDR2 YNFKEQ. The V and J ends lost 0 bases and 1 base respectively, with 14 bases between them. The CDR3: CASSQEGPGGGTDTQYF. CDR3 in DNA: TGTGCCAGCAGCCAAGAGGGACCAGGCGGGGGCACAGATACGCAGTATTTT.

As regards this clonotype: Possible read error: a much larger clone is one base away. V gene TRBV6-4 combines with J gene TRBJ2-3; 7 nucleotides align to TRBD1. From germline, CDR1 is MRHNA and CDR2 SNTAGT. Losses at the gene ends were 7 bases for V and 3 bases for J; bases not matched to a gene: 13. The CDR3 has 16 residues. DNA of the CDR3: TGTGCCAGCAAGAGATGGGCTAGCAGGGGGACAGATACGCAGTATTTT. Amino acid sequence: CASKRWASRGTDTQYF.

The chain joins TRBV4-1 to TRBJ2-1; possible D gene TRBD2, 7 bases. The CDR3 loop spans 17 amino acids. The V gene lost 1 base and the J gene lost 6 bases, with 19 bases spanning the gap. Germline CDR1 reads MGHRA; CDR2 reads YSYEKL. CDR3 residues: CASSQVPTAGASNEQFF. CDR3 nucleotide sequence: TGCGCCAGCAGCCAAGTTCCCACCGCGGGGGCCTCCAATGAGCAGTTCTTC.

This clonotype came up many times. This chain connects TRBV5-1 to TRBJ2-1; the match to TRBD1 covers 8 bases. The CDR3 totals 16 residues. Germline V gene sequence: CDR1 SGHRS, CDR2 YFSETQ. The J segment lost 7 bases and the V segment lost 4 bases, leaving 13 bases of the junction unmatched. This CDR3 is CASSAQGASLGNEQFF. The CDR3 DNA is TGCGCCAGCAGCGCCCAGGGGGCGTCTTTAGGGAATGAGCAGTTCTTC.

V is TRBV19 and J is TRBJ2-1; weak D call: TRBD1 (5 bases). The J call is uncertain, as TRBJ2-7 better fits the DNA end. CDR3 length equals 14 residues. Germline assignment: CDR1 LNHDA and CDR2 SQIVND (reference sequence). CDR3 sequence (DNA): TGTGCCAGTAGTACTGACAGTTCCTACAATGAGCAGTACTTC. Residues: CASSTDSSYNEQYF.

This chain connects TRBV4-2 to TRBJ2-3; 9 positions match TRBD2. The CDR3 has 18 amino acids. V lost 4 bases, J lost 0 bases, and 11 bases stayed unmatched. Germline V gene data show CDR1 as LGHNA and CDR2 as YNFKEQ. The CDR3 bases are TGTGCCAGCAGCCCCCGGACTAGCGAGGGGCTTAGCACAGATACGCAGTATTTT. It encodes CASSPRTSEGLSTDTQYF.

This clonotype was picked up a small number of times. This sequence joins TRBV3-1 and TRBJ1-1; D call uncertain. The CDR3 is 14 amino acids. CDR1 and CDR2 from the germline V gene are LGHDT and YNNKEL (reference sequence). V lost 4 bases, J lost 5 bases, and 14 bases lay in between. CDR3: CASSLLGVGTEAFF. The CDR3 bases are TGTGCCAGCAGCCTCCTGGGCGTGGGAACTGAAGCTTTCTTT.

This clonotype was observed a handful of times. The V gene is TRBV29-1, the J gene TRBJ1-2; D possibly corresponds to TRBD1 (5 bases). The V and J ends lost 6 bases and 8 bases respectively, with 22 bases between them. From germline, CDR1 is SQVTM and CDR2 ANQGSEA. This CDR3 comprises 14 residues. The CDR3 DNA reads TGCAGCGTAGATAGGGGATCTGGGATTGCGGGCTACACCTTC. It translates to CSVDRGSGIAGYTF.

In this sample, this clonotype turned up many times. The chain couples TRBV6-5 to TRBJ2-5; D possibly matches TRBD1 or TRBD2 (5 bases each). The V gene's germline CDR1 is MNHEY and CDR2 SVGAGI. The CDR3 spans 15 residues. V was clipped by 4 bases and J by 5 bases, with 17 bases between them. The CDR3 sequence: CASSSQSGGWETQYF. The CDR3 nucleotides are TGTGCCAGCAGTTCCCAAAGTGGGGGATGGGAGACCCAGTACTTC.

The rearrangement uses TRBV12-3 or TRBV12-4 and TRBJ1-5, with a weak D call TRBD1 (5 bases). The V end lost 6 bases, the J end lost 12 bases, and 18 bases lay between the germline ends. CDR3 size: 13 residues. The CDR3 region has the DNA TGTGCCAGCAGCGCCTCTTGGACTCAGGGCCAGCATTTT. This encodes CASSASWTQGQHF.

The chain couples TRBV20-1 to TRBJ2-1; 12 bases are shared with TRBD2. The germline V gene has CDR1 DFQATT and CDR2 SNEGSKA (reference sequence). This CDR3 region has 18 residues. The J segment lost 3 bases and the V segment lost 6 bases, leaving 15 bases of the junction unmatched. The CDR3 region is CSAPSRLAGGANYNEQFF. For the CDR3, the DNA is TGCAGTGCCCCGTCACGGCTAGCGGGAGGGGCGAACTACAATGAGCAGTTCTTC.

The rearrangement joins TRBV3-1 to TRBJ1-1, with D tentatively TRBD1 (6 bases). CDR3 length: 14 residues. V gave up 4 bases and J gave up 1 base, with 10 bases separating them. CDR1 LGHDT and CDR2 YNNKEL come from the germline V gene (reference sequence). CDR3 in DNA: TGTGCCAGCAGCCCGGACAGTGCGAACACTGAAGCTTTCTTT. Residues: CASSPDSANTEAFF.

J is TRBJ2-4 and V is TRBV29-1, with 7 bases fitting TRBD2. The J call may not be correct, given that the DNA end is closer to TRBJ2-7. This CDR3 has 18 residues. Germline values: CDR1 SQVTM, CDR2 ANQGSEA. The CDR3 protein is CSVEGERDRAGSPYEQYF. CDR3 bases: TGCAGCGTTGAAGGAGAAAGGGACCGAGCGGGGTCCCCCTACGAGCAGTACTTC.

This clonotype was observed a handful of times. This may stem from a read error, because a much larger clone lies one nucleotide away. The chain links TRBV7-2 to TRBJ1-2, with D unclear. Trimming stripped 5 bases from V and 5 bases from J, with 15 bases between. Germline CDR1 SGHTA, CDR2 FQGNSA. CDR3 size: 14 residues. CDR3 sequence reads: CASSPNPTDYGYTF. The CDR3 coding sequence is TGTGCCAGCAGCCCCAACCCGACGGATTATGGCTACACCTTC.

This clonotype was seen at least ten times. The V call is TRBV9, the J call TRBJ2-7, with D possibly being TRBD1 (6 bases). This CDR3 is 14 amino acids long. Germline CDR1 reads SGDLS; CDR2 reads YYNGEE. Trimming removed 3 bases from V and 0 bases from J, with 10 bases in between. For the CDR3, the DNA is TGTGCCAGCAGCGATGGGGACAACTCCTACGAGCAGTACTTC. Its translation: CASSDGDNSYEQYF.

CDR3 coding DNA: TGTGCCAGCAGAGAACCGGGACAGGTTTCTTTCAATGAGCAGTTCTTC. This codes for CASREPGQVSFNEQFF. V is TRBV7-8 and J is TRBJ2-1; TRBD1 matches at 8 bases. Germline V gene lookup returns CDR1 SGHVS and CDR2 FQNEAQ. After removal of 6 bases from V and 6 bases from J, the junction contained 13 bases not matched to a gene. CDR3 length: 16 residues.

This clonotype was seen a handful of times. The rearrangement links TRBV12-3 or TRBV12-4 to TRBJ2-7; 7 bases are a match to TRBD1. The CDR3 loop spans 13 amino acids. J lost 6 bases, V lost 3 bases, and 5 bases had no gene match. The CDR3 is CASSFNRGSEQYF. Here the CDR3 DNA reads TGTGCCAGCAGTTTTAACAGGGGCTCCGAGCAGTACTTC.

This clonotype was detected only a few times. The V and J genes are TRBV12-3 or TRBV12-4 and TRBJ2-2; D not resolved. This CDR3 has 14 amino acids. Trimming shortened V by 4 bases and J by 3 bases, and 9 bases separated the two germline ends. DNA of the CDR3: TGTGCCAGCAGTTGGGCCAGCTACACCGGGGAGCTGTTTTTT. Translation gives CASSWASYTGELFF.

This rearrangement joins TRBV18 to TRBJ2-3, with TRBD2 matching over 11 bases. The trim removed 3 bases at V and 4 bases at J, leaving 12 bases unmatched. From germline, CDR1 is KGHSH and CDR2 LQKENI. The CDR3 has 18 amino acids. CDR3 protein: CASSPFEGLAVGADTQYF. The CDR3 DNA reads as TGTGCCAGCTCACCTTTCGAGGGACTAGCGGTTGGCGCAGATACGCAGTATTTT.

A few counts support this clonotype. The chain recombines TRBV27 with TRBJ2-1; TRBD1 agrees at 7 bases. The germline V gene encodes CDR1 MNHEY and CDR2 SMNVEV (reference sequence). J was trimmed by 6 bases and V by 3 bases; bases with no gene match: 11. The CDR3 extends over 16 amino acids. DNA for the CDR3: TGTGCCAGCAGTTTGTATACAGGGGTGGTTGGCAATGAGCAGTTCTTC. Encoded protein: CASSLYTGVVGNEQFF.

The CDR3 protein is CASSLTGRLEGPQHF. Written as DNA, the CDR3 is TGTGCCAGCAGTTTAACCGGTCGGCTGGAGGGACCCCAGCATTTT. The chain carries TRBV28 and TRBJ1-5; no definite D call. CDR3 length: 15 amino acids. Germline CDR1 and CDR2: MDHEN and SYDVKM. Deletions cut 2 bases from V and 10 bases from J, with 18 bases between.

This clonotype was detected a few times. The gene calls are TRBV7-9 and TRBJ2-6; 7 nucleotides match TRBD1. Unmatched junction bases numbered 21, after V lost 10 bases and J lost 0 bases. The CDR3 is made up of 20 amino acids. Germline V CDR1 and CDR2: SEHNR, FQNEAQ (reference sequence). The CDR3 spells CATSPDPGQISISGANVLTF. The CDR3 DNA reads as TGTGCCACCTCACCTGACCCGGGACAGATTTCAATCTCTGGGGCCAACGTCCTGACTTTC.

In its sample, this clonotype was seen a few times. J is TRBJ2-5 and V is TRBV7-9; the match to TRBD1 covers 8 bases. The germline CDR1 and CDR2 sequences are SEHNR and FQNEAQ (reference sequence). The length of the CDR3 is 16 residues. Trimming cost V 1 base and J 5 bases; bases outside gene matches: 9. The CDR3 sequence is CASSLGGQGLRETQYF. CDR3 sequence (DNA): TGTGCCAGCAGCTTAGGAGGACAGGGCCTTCGGGAGACCCAGTACTTC.

The chain links TRBV20-1 to TRBJ2-1; D may match TRBD1 or TRBD2 (6 bases each). The V gene lost 3 bases and the J gene lost 3 bases, with 12 bases spanning the gap. CDR3 length equals 14 residues. From germline, CDR1 is DFQATT and CDR2 SNEGSKA (reference sequence). The CDR3: CSASGGRVYNEQFF. The CDR3, as DNA: TGCAGTGCTAGCGGGGGCCGGGTCTACAATGAGCAGTTCTTC.